Each of the 2 T cell receptor beta chains below was sequenced from the same sample in a study of blood T cells in healthy people across ages. With a J-beta primer mix and a sample-barcoded 5' primer, a second PCR ran about 6 to 11 cycles. TCRdb analysed the 5' RACE reads with MiXCR anew, one entry per CDR3 protein. The sample has about 1.5 million distinct CDR3 sequences, around two fifths seen once. What was sequenced was blood. The source of these receptors is a woman younger than 35 in good health.

This clonotype was counted a few times. The chain couples TRBV7-8 to TRBJ2-1; D is uncertain. Germline CDR1 and CDR2: SGHVS and FQNEAQ. Trimming removed 2 bases from V and 0 bases from J, with 11 bases in between. The CDR3 is 16 amino acids. The CDR3: CASSLWGKSSYNEQFF. The CDR3 DNA is TGTGCCAGCAGCTTATGGGGAAAGAGCTCCTACAATGAGCAGTTCTTC. Based on the CDR3 plus reference TRBV7-8 and TRBJ2-1, the full variable domain is GAGVSQSPRYKVAKRGQDVALRCDPISGHVSLFWYQQALGQGPEFLTYFQNEAQLDKSGLPSDRFFAERPEGSVSTLKIQRTQQEDSAVYLCASSLWGKSSYNEQFFGPGTRLTVL.

This chain links TRBV28 with TRBJ1-6; 7 bases map to TRBD1. The J segment lost 7 bases and the V segment lost 10 bases, leaving 4 bases of the junction unmatched. The germline CDR1 and CDR2 sequences are MDHEN and SYDVKM. The CDR3 is 12 residues long. The CDR3 bases are TGTGCCACCAGGGACAGCAATTCACCCCTCCACTTT. This sequence encodes CATRDSNSPLHF.